This T cell receptor beta chain was profiled in a study of blood T cell repertoires in COVID-19. Study as a whole: Sites across the United States, Italy and Spain contributed samples from acute and convalescent COVID-19.

Measured with immunoSEQ multiplex PCR; TCRdb has only the in-frame clones, and not every one. The sample has under 200,000 clones; about 89% are singletons. The CDR3 contains 13 residues. Germline V gene sequence: CDR1 MGHRA, CDR2 YSYEKL. V was trimmed by 3 bases and J by 8 bases, leaving 11 bases between them. This receptor was obtained from a man in his forties with active or convalescent COVID-19. Specimen: peripheral blood. V gene TRBV4-1 combines with J gene TRBJ1-3; D is ambiguous. The CDR3 sequence is CASSQFQEDTIYF. CDR3 DNA: TGCGCCAGCAGCCAGTTTCAAGAGGACACCATATATTTT.